Listed below are T cell receptor beta chains from one sample, sequenced in a study of blood T cell repertoires in COVID-19. The protocol was immunoSEQ multiplex PCR, while the TCRdb copy is restricted to in-frame clones and leaves out a portion. The profile shows about 29,000 clones, 85% to 90% of them singletons. Source material: peripheral blood. All receptors come from a man in his 70s with active COVID-19. The CDR3 runs from the conserved cysteine through the conserved F or W. The order of the fields is J gene, V gene, CDR3 length, clone size, D gene, CDR3 protein, CDR3 DNA. A D gene is named only where the DNA matches it firmly. Size tells how often a clone was seen (once, few, many) or the class of an expanded clone, and some rows leave it out.

>TRBJ1-1|TRBV27|14|once|TRBD1
CASSWGQGGTEAFF
TGTGCCAGCAGTTGGGGACAGGGGGGAACTGAAGCTTTCTTT
>TRBJ2-5|TRBV7-2|14|.|TRBD2
CASSRQVAGETQYF
TGTGCCAGCAGCAGACAGGTAGCGGGGGAGACCCAGTACTTC
>TRBJ1-6|TRBV30|15|.|TRBD1
CAWSVEGGVNSPLHF
TGTGCCTGGAGTGTCGAAGGGGGCGTGAATTCACCCCTCCACTTT
>TRBJ1-2|TRBV7-9|17|once|TRBD1
CASTSPPSAGGEFGYTF
TGTGCCAGCACGTCCCCCCCCTCCGCAGGGGGCGAGTTTGGCTACACCTTC
>TRBJ1-4|TRBV9|15|.|TRBD1
CASSPHRGTNEKLFF
TGTGCCAGCAGCCCCCACAGGGGGACTAATGAAAAACTGTTTTTT
>TRBJ2-2|TRBV5-5|17|.|.
CASSLWQATGITGELFF
TGTGCCAGCAGCTTGTGGCAAGCGACAGGTATCACCGGGGAGCTGTTTTTT
>TRBJ1-5|TRBV14|13|.|.
CASSQSLNQPQHF
TGTGCCAGCAGCCAATCTCTTAATCAGCCCCAGCATTTT
>TRBJ1-2|TRBV27|17|.|.
CASSLTAHRPGENGYTF
TGTGCCAGCAGTTTAACGGCCCACCGACCGGGGGAGAATGGCTACACCTTC
>TRBJ2-3|TRBV9|15|.|.
CASSVGSVSTDTQYF
TGTGCCAGCAGCGTTGGCAGCGTGAGCACAGATACGCAGTATTTT
>TRBJ2-3|TRBV6-6|16|once|TRBD2
CASRLLAGGRTDTQYF
TGTGCCAGCAGATTACTAGCGGGGGGTCGCACAGATACGCAGTATTTT
>TRBJ2-3|TRBV18|16|.|TRBD1
CASSPRPGQATDTQYF
TGTGCCAGCTCACCACGCCCGGGACAGGCCACAGATACGCAGTATTTT
>TRBJ2-7|TRBV4-1|17|few|.
CASSQDRSRPNSYEQYF
TGCGCCAGCAGCCAAGATCGGTCTAGACCAAACTCCTACGAGCAGTACTTC
>TRBJ2-2|TRBV9|16|once|.
CASSVGVLDRTGELFF
TGTGCCAGCAGCGTAGGGGTCCTAGATCGCACCGGGGAGCTGTTTTTT
>TRBJ1-6|TRBV19|15|.|.
CASSIGQVRNSPLHF
TGTGCCAGTAGTATTGGGCAGGTTAGGAATTCACCCCTCCACTTT
>TRBJ2-7|TRBV7-3|14|.|.
CASSLTQGPYEQYF
TGTGCCAGCAGCTTAACTCAGGGTCCCTACGAGCAGTACTTC
>TRBJ1-2|TRBV5-1|15|.|TRBD1
CASSQTPGTGGGYTF
TGCGCCAGCAGCCAAACCCCCGGGACAGGGGGCGGCTACACCTTC
>TRBJ1-1|TRBV4-3|16|.|TRBD1
CASSQAPTGGFTEAFF
TGCGCCAGCAGCCAAGCTCCGACAGGGGGATTCACTGAAGCTTTCTTT
>TRBJ1-1|TRBV29-1|13|.|TRBD1
CSGSTGGGTEAFF
TGCAGCGGATCGACAGGGGGAGGCACTGAAGCTTTCTTT
>TRBJ2-2|TRBV19|12|.|.
CAAEWGAGELFF
TGTGCCGCCGAGTGGGGCGCCGGGGAGCTGTTTTTT
>TRBJ2-5|TRBV3-1/TRBV3-2|14|.|TRBD1
CASSPQGARETQYF
TGTGCCAGCAGCCCACAGGGGGCGCGAGAGACCCAGTACTTC
>TRBJ1-4|TRBV18|14|.|.
CASSRDKGNEKLFF
TGTGCCAGCTCACGGGACAAGGGTAATGAAAAACTGTTTTTT
>TRBJ2-7|TRBV28|14|few|TRBD2
CASSVGLGASEQYF
TGTGCCAGCAGTGTGGGACTAGGCGCCTCCGAGCAGTACTTC
>TRBJ2-1|TRBV5-4|14|once|.
CASSLPGQYNEQFF
TGTGCCAGCAGCTTACCGGGACAATACAATGAGCAGTTCTTC
>TRBJ1-2|TRBV12-3/TRBV12-4|13|.|.
CASSFPTNYGYTF
TGTGCCAGCAGTTTTCCAACTAACTATGGCTACACCTTC
>TRBJ1-6|TRBV4-3|16|.|.
CASSQGQQEGNSPLHF
TGCGCCAGCAGCCAAGGGCAACAGGAAGGTAATTCACCCCTCCACTTT
>TRBJ2-1|TRBV14|13|.|.
CASSRGVVNEQFF
TGTGCCAGCAGCCGGGGAGTGGTCAATGAGCAGTTCTTC
>TRBJ1-1|TRBV14|12|.|.
CASSPFRAEAFF
TGTGCCAGCAGCCCCTTTCGGGCTGAAGCTTTCTTT
>TRBJ2-1|TRBV25-1|15|.|TRBD2
CASSQSGGPYNEQFF
TGTGCCAGCAGCCAAAGCGGGGGACCTTACAATGAGCAGTTCTTC
>TRBJ2-7|TRBV2|19|.|TRBD1
CASIYPGQGFTIATYEQYF
TGTGCCAGCATCTATCCGGGACAGGGGTTCACCATCGCGACCTACGAGCAGTACTTC
>TRBJ2-7|TRBV12-3/TRBV12-4|13|once|TRBD2
CASSLSGGHEQYF
TGTGCCAGCAGTTTAAGCGGGGGGCACGAGCAGTACTTC
>TRBJ1-1|TRBV6-5|12|.|TRBD1
CASNSDRGRAFF
TGTGCCAGCAATTCGGACAGGGGGCGAGCTTTCTTT
>TRBJ2-3|TRBV7-2|16|.|TRBD2
CASSQVSGGAVDTQYF
TGTGCCAGCAGCCAAGTTAGCGGGGGGGCCGTAGATACGCAGTATTTT
>TRBJ1-1|TRBV12-5|15|.|.
CASGLDGGGGTEAFF
TGTGCTAGTGGTTTGGACGGTGGGGGAGGCACTGAAGCTTTCTTT
>TRBJ2-3|TRBV6-4|14|once|.
CASSEQGGTDTQYF
TGTGCCAGCAGTGAGCAAGGGGGCACAGATACGCAGTATTTT
>TRBJ2-3|TRBV9|16|.|TRBD2
CASSTRAGGRTDTQYF
TGTGCCAGCAGCACCCGAGCGGGGGGGAGGACAGATACGCAGTATTTT
>TRBJ2-5|TRBV5-4|16|once|TRBD1
CASSLPPTGTGETQYF
TGTGCCAGCAGCCTACCGCCTACAGGGACAGGCGAGACCCAGTACTTC
>TRBJ2-7|TRBV23-1|14|.|.
CASSRPGQSYEQYF
TGCGCCAGCAGTCGTCCAGGTCAGTCCTACGAGCAGTACTTC
>TRBJ1-5|TRBV7-8|16|.|.
CASSLAGPNSNQPQHF
TGTGCCAGCAGCTTAGCGGGCCCTAATAGCAATCAGCCCCAGCATTTT
>TRBJ2-7|TRBV5-8|15|.|.
CASSLTLTTWGEQYF
TGTGCCAGCAGCTTGACCCTGACTACCTGGGGAGAGCAGTACTTC
>TRBJ1-2|TRBV19|13|.|TRBD1
CASSMLGGVGYTF
TGTGCCAGTAGTATGCTAGGGGGCGTTGGCTACACCTTC
>TRBJ2-3|TRBV28|15|.|.
CASSFEAVDTDTQYF
TGTGCCAGCAGTTTCGAGGCGGTCGACACAGATACGCAGTATTTT
>TRBJ2-7|TRBV19|15|once|.
CASSIGSGVIYEQYF
TGTGCCAGTAGTATAGGTTCCGGAGTAATTTACGAGCAGTACTTC
>TRBJ1-6|TRBV10-3|16|.|.
CAISESGTGNNSPLHF
TGTGCCATCAGTGAGTCGGGCACAGGGAATAATTCACCCCTCCACTTT
>TRBJ1-1|TRBV28|13|.|TRBD1
CASSDDRGTEAFF
TGTGCCAGCAGCGATGACAGGGGGACTGAAGCTTTCTTT
>TRBJ1-1|TRBV4-1|15|.|.
CASSQAYLLNTEAFF
TGCGCCAGCAGCCAAGCCTACCTTCTGAACACTGAAGCTTTCTTT
>TRBJ1-1|TRBV7-8|15|.|.
CASSLGGNRGAEAFF
TGTGCCAGCAGCTTAGGAGGGAATCGGGGGGCTGAAGCTTTCTTT
>TRBJ1-6|TRBV4-1|17|.|.
CASSQGRSVLMGSPLHF
TGCGCCAGCAGCCAAGGGCGGTCCGTCTTGATGGGTTCACCCCTCCACTTT
>TRBJ2-2|TRBV3-1/TRBV3-2|13|.|.
CASSPTGSGELFF
TGTGCCAGCAGCCCTACAGGGTCCGGGGAGCTGTTTTTT
>TRBJ1-4|TRBV25-1|17|.|.
CASSEYTGRGQNEKLFF
TGTGCCAGCAGTGAATACACAGGCAGGGGCCAAAATGAAAAACTGTTTTTT
>TRBJ1-2|TRBV4-3|16|.|TRBD1
CASSHGRDRANYGYTF
TGCGCCAGCAGCCACGGCCGGGACAGGGCTAACTATGGCTACACCTTC
>TRBJ2-5|TRBV5-8|17|.|TRBD2
CASSLGSSGGALETQYF
TGTGCCAGCAGCTTGGGTTCTAGCGGGGGGGCCCTAGAGACCCAGTACTTC
>TRBJ2-3|TRBV7-7|15|.|TRBD1
CASSLAQGDTDTQYF
TGTGCTAGCAGCTTAGCACAGGGGGACACAGATACGCAGTATTTT